This T cell receptor (beta chain) was documented in a study of OX40 agonist ivuxolimab in advanced cancers. Turning to the study itself: The study gave patients intravenous ivuxolimab at 0.01 to 10 mg/kg every 2 weeks. Head and neck, renal cell, melanoma or hepatocellular carcinoma were the cancers that dose-escalation patients had. A partial response was reached by three patients: one with hepatocellular carcinoma and two with cutaneous melanoma.

Looked up from germline, CDR1 is SEHNR and CDR2 is FQNEAQ (reference sequence). Trimming took off 3 bases at V and 3 bases at J, with 7 bases between the two ends. This CDR3 has 13 amino acids. Generated by immunoSEQ multiplex PCR, the TCRdb table keeps only in-frame clones and is missing some. The sample has around 130,000 clones; just over 90% are singletons. This specimen was CD4+ or CD8+ T cells sorted from blood, taken in a trial of the OX40 agonist ivuxolimab. The sequence was obtained from an adult with an advanced solid tumor such as melanoma, head and neck, liver or kidney cancer. The chain couples TRBV7-9 to TRBJ2-3; D is uncertain. The CDR3 nucleotides are TGTGCCAGCAGCTTTAGAGTGACAGATACGCAGTATTTT. Amino acids: CASSFRVTDTQYF.